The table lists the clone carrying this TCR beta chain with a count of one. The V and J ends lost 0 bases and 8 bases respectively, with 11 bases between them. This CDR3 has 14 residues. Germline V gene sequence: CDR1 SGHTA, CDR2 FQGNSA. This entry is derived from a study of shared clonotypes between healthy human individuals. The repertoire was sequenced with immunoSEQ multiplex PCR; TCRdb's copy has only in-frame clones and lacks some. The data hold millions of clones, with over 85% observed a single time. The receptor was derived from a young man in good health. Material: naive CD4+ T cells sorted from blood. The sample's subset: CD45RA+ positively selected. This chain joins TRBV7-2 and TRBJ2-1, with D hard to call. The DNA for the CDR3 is TGTGCCAGCAGCTTAGCCCAAGCTCAGGATGAGCAGTTCTTC. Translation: CASSLAQAQDEQFF.